The T cell receptor (beta chain) under discussion was sequenced for a study of response to subunit inactivated influenza vaccine. TCRdb independently ran MiXCR on the RT-PCR reads; one entry per CDR3 protein. Here the sample spans over 400,000 distinct CDR3 sequences, under 15% being singletons. As concerns this clonotype: Its antigen is unknown.

Study conclusions and caveats: Few new T cells, the authors suggested, are recruited by each seasonal influenza vaccination.

Germline V CDR1 and CDR2: MNHEY, SVGAGI. The CDR3 length is 15 residues. V shed 3 bases and J 4 bases; nucleotides not matched to a gene: 3. The sequence came from a man aged 50-59 years who received an inactivated influenza vaccine. The chain couples TRBV6-5 to TRBJ2-2; 9 nucleotides agree with TRBD2. Sequencing used PBMCs from blood, obtained 40 to 50 days after vaccination. CDR3 in DNA: TGTGCCAGCAGTTATCTGCGGGAGGGCACCGGGGAGCTGTTTTTT. Translation: CASSYLREGTGELFF.